This T cell receptor (beta chain) was sequenced in a study of Graves' ophthalmopathy and Graves' hyperthyroidism (dated by TCRdb to 2016 to 2018). Looking at the study overall: Peripheral blood was collected at initial diagnosis, prior to any treatment. An independent validation cohort comprised some 19 hyperthyroidism patients and some 16 patients who later progressed from hyperthyroidism to ophthalmopathy. In roughly 6 hyperthyroidism patients, the T-cell repertoire of thyroid tissue was compared with the T-cell repertoire of blood. For training and testing, the 110 or so patients in the discovery cohort were randomly divided in a 7:3 ratio. TCR beta repertoire signatures were used to distinguish Graves' ophthalmopathy from Graves' hyperthyroidism and to predict progression to ophthalmopathy. Once sampling was done, hyperthyroidism patients were given methimazole at a starting dose of 30 mg daily, while ophthalmopathy patients were given high-dose intravenous methylprednisolone. To explore V-J signatures that separate ophthalmopathy from hyperthyroidism, a discovery set of about 100 patients was enrolled, consisting of about 45 with ophthalmopathy and 57 with stable hyperthyroidism. In total, 120 to 150 blood samples were TCR-sequenced: 40 to 45 ophthalmopathy, some 80 hyperthyroidism and around 17 hyperthyroidism-to-ophthalmopathy patients. The research as a whole found: Among expanded thyroid clonotypes with frequency above 0.001, most also showed up in blood, which suggests that blood repertoires may reflect the thyroid immune response. In cross-validation, the 13-signature model distinguished ophthalmopathy from stable hyperthyroidism with approximately 88% sensitivity and about 84% specificity, and in the test set the corresponding values were roughly 80% and 76%. No statistical method was used to set the sample size in advance, and the investigators knew which group each participant was assigned to. In validation, the model predicted ophthalmopathy progression with less than 71% sensitivity and approximately 75% specificity; around twelve predicted patients were CT-confirmed with GO in a median of approximately 6.5 months.

Ophthalmopathy patients had moderately to severely active disease, Clinical Activity Score of at least 3, NOSPECS grade of at least 4, and disease duration under 3 months. Patients were excluded if they had other autoimmune diseases, uncontrolled infections, pregnancy or lactation. Diagnosis was based on clinical symptoms, serum thyroxine, TRAb, thyroid ultrasound and orbital computed tomography. Ficoll-Paque density gradient centrifugation was used to isolate PBMCs from under 11 ml of fresh peripheral blood. Total RNA was extracted using Trizol reagent, and RNA quality was checked on an Agilent 2100 Bioanalyzer. TCR beta CDR3 regions were amplified from RNA transcripts for repertoire sequencing. A first-round RT-PCR used HTBI primers with the Qiagen OneStep RT-PCR kit, followed by a second-round multiplex PCR, size selection and purification. Sequencing of the libraries was carried out on an Illumina HiSeq2000 in paired-end mode with 100 bp reads. The published analysis was carried out like this. SOAPnuke was used for read processing, and reads with adapters, uncalled bases, a mean Phred below 15, or no exact constant-primer or identifier match were discarded. COPE v1.2.5 was used to merge the high-quality paired reads. Clonotypes were defined as unique nucleotide sequences and were aligned to IMGT TRB V, D and J references using MiTCR v1.1. The analysis was limited to V-J combinations with a frequency above 0.0001, which together covered 98% to 99.2% of repertoires. For each V-J combination, a TCR clonal expansion and chaos score was defined as F50 clonal expansion divided by the chaos observed in the TCRdist matrix. Welch's t-statistics and random forest were used to reduce features to about 14 V-J combinations, which were fed into a naive Bayes classifier. The similarity between thyroid and blood repertoires was quantified using the Morisita-Horn index. The raw public reads went through TCRdb reprocessing: fastp at Q25, MiXCR clone calling, in-frame beta chains kept. All rows with the same CDR3 protein become a single entry with the most common DNA and genes. The V and J calls were not made by the authors but by TCRdb's processing. In this sample the table shows about 480,000 distinct CDR3 sequences, 14% of which occur a single time. Over 8% of the sample is held by the ten biggest clonotypes.

CDR1 MNHNS and CDR2 SASEGT were looked up in the germline V gene. The CDR3, from cysteine to phenylalanine, totals 18 residues. Left in the record is the CDR3 DNA by itself, 54 bases read in frame from the first base. V is trimmed back by 6 bases and J by 4 bases, and the junction contains 12 bases that no gene match accounts for. This clonotype turned up a few times. The antigen it binds to is not known. No quality values exist for individual bases; no much larger clone is one base distant. Rearrangement joined TRBV6-1 to TRBJ2-5, with 15 central nucleotides matching TRBD2. This TCR was sampled from a woman younger than 45 with Graves' ophthalmopathy. Donor details come from another sample of the same person, matched by shared clones. Sequencing was performed on blood. The DNA sequence is TGTGCCAGCAGGAGAGGGACTAGCGGGGGGTCGATTCCAGAGACCCAGTACTTC. This yields the protein CASRRGTSGGSIPETQYF.